Shown below are 18 T cell receptor beta chains from a single sample sequenced in a study of PD-1 blockade in classical Hodgkin lymphoma. As to time point: cycle 4 day 1 (C4D1), after 6 weeks of nivolumab. No patient escaped relapse after autologous stem cell transplantation, and brentuximab vedotin exposure varied. Method: immunoSEQ multiplex PCR; TCRdb's copy keeps in-frame clones and lacks some. The repertoire includes some 100,000 clones, 93% of them detected once, and 2% sits in the top ten. Source: peripheral blood mononuclear cells (PBMCs), taken before the fourth cycle of nivolumab. Receptors were obtained from a human donor with classical Hodgkin lymphoma.

This clone is a singleton in its sample. This chain uses TRBV18 with TRBJ1-3; D is undetermined. With 1 base removed from V and 2 bases from J, the gap between germline ends came to 6 bases. CDR1 and CDR2 (germline): KGHSH, LQKENI. The CDR3 spans 14 residues. Written as DNA, the CDR3 is TGTGCCAGCTCACCACAGAGCCCTGGAAACACCATATATTTT. Residues: CASSPQSPGNTIYF. The variable domain in full, with the rest retrieved from reference TRBV18 and TRBJ1-3, is NAGVMQNPRHLVRRRGQEARLRCSPMKGHSHVYWYRQLPEEGLKFMVYLQKENIIDESGMPKERFSAEFPKEGPSILRIQQVVRGDSAAYFCASSPQSPGNTIYFGEGSWLTVV.

This clone was recorded only once. The CDR3 protein is CASSIGTFAYEQYF. DNA of the CDR3: TGTGCCAGTAGTATTGGGACATTTGCCTACGAGCAGTACTTC. V is TRBV19 and J is TRBJ2-7, with a tentative D call TRBD1 (6 bases). The germline V gene encodes CDR1 LNHDA and CDR2 SQIVND (reference sequence). Trimming pared 3 bases from V and 2 bases from J, leaving 11 bases between. The CDR3 consists of 14 residues.

This chain links TRBV6-5 with TRBJ2-2, with unresolved D. This CDR3 has 14 amino acids. Germline V gene data show CDR1 as MNHEY and CDR2 as SVGAGI. V was cut by 5 bases and J by 7 bases, with 14 bases left in between. CDR3 residues: CASSTSVPGGELFF. The DNA of the CDR3 is TGTGCCAGCAGTACCTCCGTACCTGGCGGGGAGCTGTTTTTT.

The J gene is TRBJ2-7, the V gene TRBV6-5; weak D call: TRBD1 (6 bases). The CDR3 runs to 14 residues. Germline values: CDR1 MNHEY, CDR2 SVGAGI. The V end was cut by 0 bases, the J end by 6 bases, with 12 bases between. CDR3 sequence reads: CASSYSRAGAEQYF. DNA of the CDR3: TGTGCCAGCAGTTACTCACGGGCAGGGGCCGAGCAGTACTTC.

The chain has TRBV29-1 and TRBJ2-5, with unresolved D. The CDR3 has 10 amino acids. The V gene lost 6 bases and the J gene lost 8 bases, with 10 bases spanning the gap. Per the germline V gene, CDR1 is SQVTM and CDR2 is ANQGSEA. CDR3: CSVFENTQYF. CDR3 in DNA: TGCAGCGTGTTCGAAAATACCCAGTACTTC.

The J gene is TRBJ2-5, the V gene TRBV7-2; TRBD2 aligns across 12 bases. The germline V gene encodes CDR1 SGHTA and CDR2 FQGNSA. The V gene end was trimmed by 5 bases and the J gene end by 7 bases; junction bases not matched to a gene: 11. The CDR3 totals 16 residues. CDR3 sequence (DNA): TGTGCCAGCAGCCAAAGACTAGCGGGAGAAGGGGGGACCCAGTACTTC. Its translation is CASSQRLAGEGGTQYF.

This chain connects TRBV10-3 to TRBJ2-3; 10 bases line up with TRBD1. The V and J ends lost 2 bases and 2 bases, in that order; junction bases with no gene match: 4. Germline V CDR1 and CDR2: ENHRY, SYGVKD. The CDR3 has 16 amino acids. CDR3 sequence reads: CAISEPGQGNTDTQYF. The CDR3 region has the DNA TGTGCCATCAGTGAGCCGGGACAGGGGAACACAGATACGCAGTATTTT.

The rearrangement joins TRBV5-1 to TRBJ2-6; D might be TRBD2 (6 bases). With 1 base removed from V and 2 bases from J, the gap between germline ends came to 13 bases. Germline lookup yields CDR1 SGHRS and CDR2 YFSETQ. The CDR3 extends over 17 amino acids. CDR3 loop: CASSLSVGGTGANVLTF. Here the CDR3 DNA reads TGCGCCAGCAGCTTGTCAGTGGGGGGAACTGGGGCCAACGTCCTGACTTTC.

The chain joins TRBV6-6 to TRBJ2-1; D is unclear. CDR1 is MNHNY and CDR2 is SVGAGI in the germline V gene (reference sequence). This CDR3 spans 15 amino acids. V was pared by 0 bases and J by 6 bases, with 12 bases between. The CDR3 nucleotides are TGTGCCAGCAGTTACTCGACGGTGGGGTTCAATGAGCAGTTCTTC. Translation: CASSYSTVGFNEQFF.

This clone was seen a single time. The chain links TRBV7-9 to TRBJ2-2; D not resolved. V was shortened by 4 bases and J by 0 bases, with 6 bases between the two germline ends. The CDR3 length is 14 residues. From germline, CDR1 is SEHNR and CDR2 FQNEAQ (reference sequence). The DNA for the CDR3 is TGTGCCAGCAGCTCGAATTCGAACACCGGGGAGCTGTTTTTT. It codes for CASSSNSNTGELFF.

The genes are TRBV5-1 and TRBJ2-7; 10 nucleotides match TRBD1. Germline CDR1 reads SGHRS; CDR2 reads YFSETQ. This CDR3 comprises 14 residues. J was trimmed by 4 bases and V by 5 bases; bases with no gene match: 6. The DNA for the CDR3 is TGCGCCAGCAGTCCTCGGGACAGGGGTTACGAGCAGTACTTC. Translating it yields CASSPRDRGYEQYF.

The rearrangement joins TRBV27 to TRBJ2-1; D unclear. Germline lookup yields CDR1 MNHEY and CDR2 SMNVEV (reference sequence). The CDR3 is made up of 15 amino acids. V was pared by 5 bases and J by 7 bases, with 18 bases between. The CDR3 region is CASSQERAQDNEQFF. The CDR3 DNA follows: TGTGCCAGCAGTCAGGAGCGAGCCCAGGATAATGAGCAGTTCTTC.

The V gene is TRBV19, the J gene TRBJ2-5, with D hard to call. Between the trimmed V and J ends, which lost 4 bases and 0 bases, there was a span of 3 bases. The CDR3 consists of 12 residues. Germline values: CDR1 LNHDA, CDR2 SQIVND (reference sequence). The CDR3: CASSRYQETQYF. The CDR3 bases are TGTGCCAGTAGTAGATACCAAGAGACCCAGTACTTC.

The chain has TRBV6-6 and TRBJ2-5; the D gene is possibly TRBD2 (6 bases). Deletions cut 2 bases from V and 5 bases from J, with 12 bases between. Germline-derived CDR1 and CDR2 are MNHNY and SVGAGI (reference sequence). CDR3 length equals 14 residues. CDR3 nucleotide sequence: TGTGCCAGCAGTTACGGGGAGGCTAGGGAGACCCAGTACTTC. The encoded protein is CASSYGEARETQYF.

The CDR3 DNA reads TGTGCCAGCAGGAGACTAGCGTTCGGAGAGACCCAGTACTTC. This sequence encodes CASRRLAFGETQYF. This rearrangement joins TRBV28 to TRBJ2-5, with 8 bases matching TRBD2. This CDR3 comprises 14 residues. Looked up from germline, CDR1 is MDHEN and CDR2 is SYDVKM. The J segment lost 4 bases and the V segment lost 6 bases, leaving 7 bases of the junction unmatched.

The rearrangement uses TRBV9 and TRBJ2-1; the D gene is possibly TRBD2 (6 bases). The CDR3 totals 13 residues. CDR1 and CDR2 (germline): SGDLS, YYNGEE. V was shortened by 0 bases and J by 6 bases, with 7 bases between the two germline ends. CDR3 sequence: CASSVGTTNEQFF. In nucleotides, the CDR3 is TGTGCCAGCAGCGTAGGGACTACCAATGAGCAGTTCTTC.

The genes are TRBV15 and TRBJ1-1; D is unresolved. The CDR3 has 16 amino acids. CDR1 is LNHNV, CDR2 YYDKDF, per germline (reference sequence). Trimming took off 5 bases at V and 1 base at J, with 17 bases between the two ends. The CDR3 DNA is TGTGCCACCAGCTCCGGGTGGATGAACCAGAACACTGAAGCTTTCTTT. It encodes CATSSGWMNQNTEAFF. Complete variable domain (other parts from reference TRBV15 and TRBJ1-1): DAMVIQNPRYQVTQFGKPVTLSCSQTLNHNVMYWYQQKSSQAPKLLFHYYDKDFNNEADTPDNFQSRRPNTSFCFLDIRSPGLGDTAMYLCATSSGWMNQNTEAFFGQGTRLTVV.

This clone was seen once. V and J are TRBV6-1 and TRBJ2-1, with 11 positions matching TRBD1. CDR3 size: 13 residues. After removal of 11 bases from V and 4 bases from J, the junction contained 4 bases not matched to a gene. CDR1 and CDR2 (germline): MNHNS, SASEGT. In DNA form, the CDR3 reads TGTGCCGGACAGGGGGCGCGGTACAATGAGCAGTTCTTC. This translates into CAGQGARYNEQFF.